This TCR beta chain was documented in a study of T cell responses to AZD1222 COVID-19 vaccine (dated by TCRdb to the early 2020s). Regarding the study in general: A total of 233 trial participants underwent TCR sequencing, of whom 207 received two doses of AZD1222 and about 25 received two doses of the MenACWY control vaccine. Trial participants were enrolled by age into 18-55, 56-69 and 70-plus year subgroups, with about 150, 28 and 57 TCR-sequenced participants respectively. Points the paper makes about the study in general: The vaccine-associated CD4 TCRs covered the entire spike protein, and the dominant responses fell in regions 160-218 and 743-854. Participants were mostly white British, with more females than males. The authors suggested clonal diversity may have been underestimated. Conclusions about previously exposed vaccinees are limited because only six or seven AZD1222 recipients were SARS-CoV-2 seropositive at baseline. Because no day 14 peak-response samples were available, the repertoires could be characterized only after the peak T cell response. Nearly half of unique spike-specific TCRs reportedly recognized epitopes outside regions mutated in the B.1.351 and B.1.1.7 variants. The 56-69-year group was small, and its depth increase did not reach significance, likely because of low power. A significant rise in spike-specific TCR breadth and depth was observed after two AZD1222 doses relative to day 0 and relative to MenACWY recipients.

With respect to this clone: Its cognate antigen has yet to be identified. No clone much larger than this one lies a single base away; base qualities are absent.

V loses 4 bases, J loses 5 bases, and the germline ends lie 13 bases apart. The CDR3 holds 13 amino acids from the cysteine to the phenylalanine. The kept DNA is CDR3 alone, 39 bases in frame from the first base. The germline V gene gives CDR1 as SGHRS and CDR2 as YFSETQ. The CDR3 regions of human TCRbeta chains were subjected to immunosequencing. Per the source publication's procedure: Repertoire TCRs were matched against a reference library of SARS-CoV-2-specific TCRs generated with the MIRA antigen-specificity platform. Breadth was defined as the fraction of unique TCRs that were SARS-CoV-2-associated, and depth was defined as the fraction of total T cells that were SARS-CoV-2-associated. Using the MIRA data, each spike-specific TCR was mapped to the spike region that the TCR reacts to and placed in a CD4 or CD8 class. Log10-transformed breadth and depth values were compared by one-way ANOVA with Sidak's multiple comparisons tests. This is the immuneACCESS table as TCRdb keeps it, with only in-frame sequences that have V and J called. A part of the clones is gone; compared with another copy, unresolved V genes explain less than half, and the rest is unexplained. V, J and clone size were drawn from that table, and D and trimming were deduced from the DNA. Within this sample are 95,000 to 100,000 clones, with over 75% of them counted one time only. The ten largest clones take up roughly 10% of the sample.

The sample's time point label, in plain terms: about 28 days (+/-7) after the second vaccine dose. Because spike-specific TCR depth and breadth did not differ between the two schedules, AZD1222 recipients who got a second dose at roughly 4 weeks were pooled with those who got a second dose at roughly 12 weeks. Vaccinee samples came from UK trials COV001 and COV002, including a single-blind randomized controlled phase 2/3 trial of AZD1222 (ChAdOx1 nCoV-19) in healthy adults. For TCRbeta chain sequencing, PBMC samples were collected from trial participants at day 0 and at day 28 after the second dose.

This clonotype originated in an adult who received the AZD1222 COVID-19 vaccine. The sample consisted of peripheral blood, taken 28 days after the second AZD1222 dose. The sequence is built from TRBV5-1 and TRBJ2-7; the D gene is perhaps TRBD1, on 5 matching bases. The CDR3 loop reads CASSDQGSNEQYF. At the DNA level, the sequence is TGCGCCAGCAGCGACCAGGGTTCCAACGAGCAGTACTTC.